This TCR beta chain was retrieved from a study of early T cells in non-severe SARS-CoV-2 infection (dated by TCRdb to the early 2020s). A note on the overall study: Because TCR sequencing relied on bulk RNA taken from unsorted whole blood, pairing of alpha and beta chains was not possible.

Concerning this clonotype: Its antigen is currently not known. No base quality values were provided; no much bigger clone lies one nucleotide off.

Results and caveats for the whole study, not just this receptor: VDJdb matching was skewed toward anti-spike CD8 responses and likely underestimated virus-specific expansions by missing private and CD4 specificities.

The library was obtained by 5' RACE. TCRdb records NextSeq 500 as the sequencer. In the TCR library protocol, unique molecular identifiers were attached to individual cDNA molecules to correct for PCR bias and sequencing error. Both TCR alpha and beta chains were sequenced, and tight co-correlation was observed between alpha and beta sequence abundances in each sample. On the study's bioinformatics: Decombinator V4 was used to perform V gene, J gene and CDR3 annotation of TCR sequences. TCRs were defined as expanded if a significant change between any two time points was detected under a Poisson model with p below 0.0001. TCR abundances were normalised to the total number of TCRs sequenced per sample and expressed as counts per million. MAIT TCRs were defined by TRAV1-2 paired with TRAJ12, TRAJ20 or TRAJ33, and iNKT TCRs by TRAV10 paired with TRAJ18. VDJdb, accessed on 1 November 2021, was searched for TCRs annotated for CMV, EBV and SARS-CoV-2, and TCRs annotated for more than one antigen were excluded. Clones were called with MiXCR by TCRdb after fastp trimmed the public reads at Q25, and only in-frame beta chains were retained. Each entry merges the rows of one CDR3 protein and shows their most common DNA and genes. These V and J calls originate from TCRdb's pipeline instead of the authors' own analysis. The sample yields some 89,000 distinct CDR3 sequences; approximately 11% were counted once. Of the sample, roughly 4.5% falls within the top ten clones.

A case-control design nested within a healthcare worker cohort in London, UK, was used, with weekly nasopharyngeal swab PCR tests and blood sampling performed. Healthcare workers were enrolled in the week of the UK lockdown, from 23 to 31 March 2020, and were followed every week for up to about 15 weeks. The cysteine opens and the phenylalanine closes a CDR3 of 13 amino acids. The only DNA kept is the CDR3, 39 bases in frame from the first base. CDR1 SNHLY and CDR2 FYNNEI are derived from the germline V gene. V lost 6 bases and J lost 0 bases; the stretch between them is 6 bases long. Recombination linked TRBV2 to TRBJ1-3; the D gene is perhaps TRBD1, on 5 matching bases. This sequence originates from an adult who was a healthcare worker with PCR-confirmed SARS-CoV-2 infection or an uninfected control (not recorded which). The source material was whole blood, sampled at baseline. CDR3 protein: CASRGDSGNTIYF. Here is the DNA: TGTGCCAGCAGAGGGGACTCTGGAAACACCATATATTTT.